This TCR beta chain was retrieved from a study of T cell responses to AZD1222 COVID-19 vaccine. Study conclusions and caveats: White British ancestry dominated among donors, who included more females, and clonal diversity was possibly underestimated. The CD4 TCRs associated with vaccination extended across spike and predominated at 160-218 and 743-854.

A remark on this clone: The target antigen is unknown.

Profiling relied on immunoSEQ multiplex PCR, and the TCRdb table lists in-frame clones only, not all of them. Among over 150,000 clones listed, approximately 88% were seen once. This sequence originates from an adult who received the AZD1222 COVID-19 vaccine. The starting material was peripheral blood, obtained 28 days after the second AZD1222 dose.

CDR3 sequence reads: CASSQLGQSSPYEQYF. Written as DNA, the CDR3 is TGTGCCAGCAGCCAACTAGGACAGTCATCCCCCTACGAGCAGTACTTC. The chain carries TRBV3-1 (or the pseudogene TRBV3-2) and TRBJ2-7, with D perhaps matching TRBD1 (6 bases). The germline V gene has CDR1 LGHDT and CDR2 YNNKEL (reference sequence). The length of the CDR3 is 16 residues. Trimming stripped 2 bases from V and 2 bases from J, with 16 bases between.